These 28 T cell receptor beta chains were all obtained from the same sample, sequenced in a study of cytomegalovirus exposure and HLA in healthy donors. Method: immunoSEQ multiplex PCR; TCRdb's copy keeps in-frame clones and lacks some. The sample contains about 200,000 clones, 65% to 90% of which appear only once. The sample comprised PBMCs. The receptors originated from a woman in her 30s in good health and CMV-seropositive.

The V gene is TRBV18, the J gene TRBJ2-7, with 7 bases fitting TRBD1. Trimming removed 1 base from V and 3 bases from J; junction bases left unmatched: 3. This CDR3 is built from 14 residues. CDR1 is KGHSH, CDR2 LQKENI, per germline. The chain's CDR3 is CASSPLRQGYEQYF. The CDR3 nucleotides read TGTGCCAGCTCACCACTTAGACAGGGCTACGAGCAGTACTTC.

CDR3 residues: CASSYGKGVGYTF. Written as DNA, the CDR3 is TGTGCCAGCAGTTACGGGAAGGGGGTAGGCTACACCTTC. The chain couples TRBV6-6 to TRBJ1-2; maybe TRBD1 (6 bases). The CDR3 runs to 13 residues. Germline V gives CDR1 MNHNY, CDR2 SVGAGI (reference sequence). Between the trimmed V and J ends, which lost 2 bases and 8 bases, there was a span of 12 bases.

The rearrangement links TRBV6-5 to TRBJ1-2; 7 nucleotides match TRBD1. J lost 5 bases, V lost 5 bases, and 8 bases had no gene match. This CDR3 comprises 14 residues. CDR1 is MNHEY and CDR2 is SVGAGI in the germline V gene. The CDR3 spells CASSGGQDLYGYTF. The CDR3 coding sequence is TGTGCCAGCAGTGGAGGACAGGACTTATATGGCTACACCTTC.

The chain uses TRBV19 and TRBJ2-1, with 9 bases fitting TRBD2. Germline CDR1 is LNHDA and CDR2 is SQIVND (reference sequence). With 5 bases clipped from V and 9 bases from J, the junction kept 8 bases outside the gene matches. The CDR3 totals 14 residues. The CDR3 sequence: CASSLISGSSEQFF. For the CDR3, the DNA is TGTGCCAGTAGTCTGATTAGCGGGAGCTCTGAGCAGTTCTTC.

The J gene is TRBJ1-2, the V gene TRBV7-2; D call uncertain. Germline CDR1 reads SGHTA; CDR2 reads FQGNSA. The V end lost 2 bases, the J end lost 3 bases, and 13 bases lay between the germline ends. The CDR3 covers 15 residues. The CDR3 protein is CASSLRSGEDYGYTF. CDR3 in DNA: TGTGCCAGCAGCTTAAGGAGCGGGGAAGACTATGGCTACACCTTC.

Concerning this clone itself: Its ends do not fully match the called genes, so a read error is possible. This chain's CDR3 is CAWTGTNNGELFF. The CDR3 nucleotides are TGTGCCTGGACCGGGACTAACAACGGGGAGCTGTTTTTT. V is TRBV30 and J is TRBJ2-2; 7 positions match TRBD2. This CDR3 is built from 13 residues. The germline V gene encodes CDR1 GTSNPN and CDR2 SVGIG (reference sequence).

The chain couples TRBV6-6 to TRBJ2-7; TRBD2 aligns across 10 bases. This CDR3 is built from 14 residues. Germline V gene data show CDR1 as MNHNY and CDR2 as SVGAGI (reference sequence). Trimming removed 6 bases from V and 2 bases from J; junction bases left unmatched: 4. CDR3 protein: CASSHSGRTYEQYF. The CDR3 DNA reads TGTGCCAGCAGCCATAGCGGGAGGACCTACGAGCAGTACTTC.

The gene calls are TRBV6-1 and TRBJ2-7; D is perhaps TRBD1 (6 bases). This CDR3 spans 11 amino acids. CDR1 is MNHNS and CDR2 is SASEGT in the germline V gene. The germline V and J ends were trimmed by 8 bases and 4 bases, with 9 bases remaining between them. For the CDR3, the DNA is TGTGCCAGCGCAGGGGCGTACGAGCAGTACTTC. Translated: CASAGAYEQYF.

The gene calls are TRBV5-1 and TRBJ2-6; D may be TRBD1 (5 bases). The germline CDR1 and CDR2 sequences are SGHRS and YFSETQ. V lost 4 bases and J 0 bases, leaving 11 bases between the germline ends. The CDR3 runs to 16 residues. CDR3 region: CASSLYRSSGANVLTF. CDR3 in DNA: TGCGCCAGCAGCCTATACAGGAGCTCTGGGGCCAACGTCCTGACTTTC.

The CDR3 DNA reads TGTGCCAGCACAACCCCCGGGGTTAAGCGCGAGCAGTACTTC. As protein: CASTTPGVKREQYF. This chain links TRBV28 with TRBJ2-7; maybe TRBD2 (5 bases). The germline V gene has CDR1 MDHEN and CDR2 SYDVKM. V was clipped by 7 bases and J by 6 bases, with 19 bases between them. There are 14 residues in the CDR3.

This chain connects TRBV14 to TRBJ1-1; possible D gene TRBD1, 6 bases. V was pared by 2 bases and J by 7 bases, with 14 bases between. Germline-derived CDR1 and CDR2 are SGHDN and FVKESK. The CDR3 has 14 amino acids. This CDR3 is CASSQNRATGEAFF. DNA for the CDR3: TGTGCCAGCAGCCAAAACAGGGCCACCGGTGAAGCTTTCTTT.

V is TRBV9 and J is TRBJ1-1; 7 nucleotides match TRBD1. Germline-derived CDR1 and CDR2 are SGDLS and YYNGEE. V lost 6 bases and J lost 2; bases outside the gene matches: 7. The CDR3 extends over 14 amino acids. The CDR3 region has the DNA TGTGCCAGCACCTCACAGGGGTTCAACACTGAAGCTTTCTTT. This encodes CASTSQGFNTEAFF.

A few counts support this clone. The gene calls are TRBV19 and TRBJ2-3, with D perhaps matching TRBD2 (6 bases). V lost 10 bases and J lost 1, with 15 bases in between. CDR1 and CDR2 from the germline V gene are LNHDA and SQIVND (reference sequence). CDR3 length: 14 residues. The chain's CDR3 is CATRRASGTDTQYF. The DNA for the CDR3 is TGTGCCACCCGGAGGGCTAGCGGCACAGATACGCAGTATTTT.

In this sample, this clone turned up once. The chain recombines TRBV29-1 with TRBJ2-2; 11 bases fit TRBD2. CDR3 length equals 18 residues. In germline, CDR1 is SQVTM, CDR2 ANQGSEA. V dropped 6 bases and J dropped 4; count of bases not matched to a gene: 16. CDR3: CSVRPLTSGSAGTGELFF. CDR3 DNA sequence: TGCAGCGTCCGACCCCTTACTAGCGGGAGTGCCGGCACCGGGGAGCTGTTTTTT.

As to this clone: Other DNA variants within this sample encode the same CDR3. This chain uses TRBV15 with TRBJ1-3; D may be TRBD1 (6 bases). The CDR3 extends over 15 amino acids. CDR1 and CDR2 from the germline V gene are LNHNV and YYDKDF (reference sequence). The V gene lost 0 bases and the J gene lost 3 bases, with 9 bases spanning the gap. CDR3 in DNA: TGTGCCACCAGCAGAGACAGGGGATATGGAAACACCATATATTTT. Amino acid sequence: CATSRDRGYGNTIYF. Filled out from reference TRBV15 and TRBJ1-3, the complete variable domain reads DAMVIQNPRYQVTQFGKPVTLSCSQTLNHNVMYWYQQKSSQAPKLLFHYYDKDFNNEADTPDNFQSRRPNTSFCFLDIRSPGLGDTAMYLCATSRDRGYGNTIYFGEGSWLTVV.

DNA for the CDR3: TGCAGCGTGGTTGGGCAGGGGCCCTACAATGAGCAGTTCTTC. It yields the protein CSVVGQGPYNEQFF. This chain uses TRBV29-1 with TRBJ2-1; D is perhaps TRBD1 (6 bases). Between the trimmed V and J ends, which lost 6 bases and 2 bases, there was a span of 14 bases. CDR1 and CDR2 (germline): SQVTM, ANQGSEA. This CDR3 has 14 amino acids.

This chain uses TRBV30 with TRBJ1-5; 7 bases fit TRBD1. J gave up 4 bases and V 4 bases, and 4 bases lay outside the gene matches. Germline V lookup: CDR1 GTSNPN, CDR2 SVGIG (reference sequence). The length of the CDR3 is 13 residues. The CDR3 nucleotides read TGTGCCTGGACCGGGACAGAGAATCAGCCCCAGCATTTT. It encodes CAWTGTENQPQHF.

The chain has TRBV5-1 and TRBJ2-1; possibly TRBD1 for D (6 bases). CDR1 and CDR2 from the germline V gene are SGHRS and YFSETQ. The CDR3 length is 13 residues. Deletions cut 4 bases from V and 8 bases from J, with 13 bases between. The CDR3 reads CASSALQGYEQFF. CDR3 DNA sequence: TGCGCCAGCAGCGCACTACAGGGTTATGAGCAGTTCTTC.

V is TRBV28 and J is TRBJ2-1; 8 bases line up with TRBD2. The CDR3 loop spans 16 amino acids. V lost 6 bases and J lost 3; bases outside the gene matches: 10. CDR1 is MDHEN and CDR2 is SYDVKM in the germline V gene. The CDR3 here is CASSLPSGLGYNEQFF. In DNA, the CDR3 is TGTGCCAGCAGCTTGCCTAGCGGGCTGGGCTACAATGAGCAGTTCTTC.

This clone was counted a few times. CDR3: CASSIETGLSGNTIYF. DNA for the CDR3: TGTGCCAGCAGCATAGAGACAGGGCTCTCTGGAAACACCATATATTTT. The rearrangement links TRBV9 to TRBJ1-3, with 7 bases fitting TRBD1. V trimming: 4 bases; J trimming: 0 bases; junction bases outside the gene matches: 7. The CDR3 covers 16 residues. Germline loops: CDR1 SGDLS, CDR2 YYNGEE.

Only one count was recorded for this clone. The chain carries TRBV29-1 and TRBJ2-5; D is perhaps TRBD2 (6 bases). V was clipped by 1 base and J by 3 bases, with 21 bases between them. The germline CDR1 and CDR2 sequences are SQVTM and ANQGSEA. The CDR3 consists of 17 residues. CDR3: CSVEGGLWDGSEETQYF. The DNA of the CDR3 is TGCAGCGTTGAAGGGGGACTGTGGGACGGGTCGGAAGAGACCCAGTACTTC.

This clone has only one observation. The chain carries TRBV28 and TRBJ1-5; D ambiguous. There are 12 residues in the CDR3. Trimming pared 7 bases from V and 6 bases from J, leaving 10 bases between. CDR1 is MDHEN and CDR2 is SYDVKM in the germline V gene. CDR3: CASTRGPQPQHF. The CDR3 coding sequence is TGTGCCAGCACCCGAGGCCCTCAGCCCCAGCATTTT.

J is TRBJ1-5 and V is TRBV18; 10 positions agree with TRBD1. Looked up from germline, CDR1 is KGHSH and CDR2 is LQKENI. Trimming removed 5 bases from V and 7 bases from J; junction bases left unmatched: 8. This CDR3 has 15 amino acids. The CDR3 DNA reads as TGTGCCAGCTCATCCGGGACAGGGGTTAGCCAGCCCCAGCATTTT. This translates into CASSSGTGVSQPQHF. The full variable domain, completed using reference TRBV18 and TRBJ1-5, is NAGVMQNPRHLVRRRGQEARLRCSPMKGHSHVYWYRQLPEEGLKFMVYLQKENIIDESGMPKERFSAEFPKEGPSILRIQQVVRGDSAAYFCASSSGTGVSQPQHFGDGTRLSIL.

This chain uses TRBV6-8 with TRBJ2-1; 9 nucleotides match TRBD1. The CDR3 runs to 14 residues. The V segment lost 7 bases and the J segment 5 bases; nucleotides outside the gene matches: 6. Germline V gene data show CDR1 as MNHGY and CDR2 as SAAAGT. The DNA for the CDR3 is TGTGCCAGCATCCCCGGGACAGGGAACAATGAGCAGTTCTTC. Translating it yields CASIPGTGNNEQFF.

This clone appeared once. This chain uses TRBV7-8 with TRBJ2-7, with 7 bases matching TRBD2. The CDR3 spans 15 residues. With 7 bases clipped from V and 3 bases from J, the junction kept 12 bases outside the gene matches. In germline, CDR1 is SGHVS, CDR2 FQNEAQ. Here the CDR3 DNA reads TGTGCCAGCACCCACTTTGGGGGGAGGGGCTACGAGCAGTACTTC. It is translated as CASTHFGGRGYEQYF. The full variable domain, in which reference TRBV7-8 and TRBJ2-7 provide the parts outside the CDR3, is GAGVSQSPRYKVAKRGQDVALRCDPISGHVSLFWYQQALGQGPEFLTYFQNEAQLDKSGLPSDRFFAERPEGSVSTLKIQRTQQEDSAVYLCASTHFGGRGYEQYFGPGTRLTVT.

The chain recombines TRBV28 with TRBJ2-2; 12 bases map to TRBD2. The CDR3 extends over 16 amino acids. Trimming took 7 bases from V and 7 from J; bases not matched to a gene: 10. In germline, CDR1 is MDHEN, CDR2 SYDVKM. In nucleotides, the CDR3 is TGTGCCAGCACCTCTAGCGGGAGGGCCTCCTACGGGGAGCTGTTTTTT. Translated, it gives CASTSSGRASYGELFF.

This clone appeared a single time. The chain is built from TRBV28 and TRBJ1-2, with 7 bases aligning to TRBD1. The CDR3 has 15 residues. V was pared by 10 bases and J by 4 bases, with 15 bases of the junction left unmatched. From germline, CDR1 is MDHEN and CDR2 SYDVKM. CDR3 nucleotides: TGTGCCACCCTCCTCACGTGGGGACAGACCTATGGCTACACCTTC. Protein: CATLLTWGQTYGYTF.

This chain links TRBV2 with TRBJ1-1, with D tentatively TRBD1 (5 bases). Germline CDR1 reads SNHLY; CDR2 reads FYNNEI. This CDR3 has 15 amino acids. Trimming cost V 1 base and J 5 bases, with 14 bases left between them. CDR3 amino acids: CASSEGVSGGTEAFF. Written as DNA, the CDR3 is TGTGCCAGCAGTGAAGGTGTGTCGGGGGGGACTGAAGCTTTCTTT.